The 15 T cell receptor beta chains below come from one sample, sequenced in a study of cytomegalovirus exposure and HLA in healthy donors. 13 Jbeta primers and 60 Vbeta primers were used for the PCR. TCRdb keeps only in-frame clones here, not all; method: immunoSEQ multiplex PCR. This sample has about 190,000 clones, with 80% to 85% found just once. The sample consisted of PBMCs. These receptors were collected from a woman aged 18-30 years in good health and CMV-seronegative.

This clone came up a few times. The chain employs TRBV5-6 and TRBJ2-1; unclear D gene. The V and J ends lost 5 bases and 8 bases respectively, with 14 bases between them. CDR1 and CDR2 from the germline V gene are SGHDT and YYEEEE. This CDR3 is built from 13 residues. The CDR3 DNA sequence: TGTGCCAGCAGTTCTCCCGGGTGGGATGAGCAGTTCTTC. Protein sequence: CASSSPGWDEQFF.

This clone was observed a single time. The chain links TRBV5-1 to TRBJ2-7, with D unclear. Germline CDR1 reads SGHRS; CDR2 reads YFSETQ. Trimming pared 0 bases from V and 7 bases from J, leaving 8 bases between. This CDR3 comprises 12 residues. The CDR3 DNA sequence: TGCGCCAGCAGCTTGGACAATTATGAGCAGTACTTC. It specifies CASSLDNYEQYF.

The V gene is TRBV6-5, the J gene TRBJ2-1; possible D gene TRBD2, 5 bases. Germline CDR1 MNHEY, CDR2 SVGAGI. Between the trimmed V and J ends, which lost 2 bases and 4 bases, there was a span of 9 bases. The CDR3 sequence is 14 residues long. Here the CDR3 DNA reads TGTGCCAGCAGTTACGGAGAGGGTTACAATGAGCAGTTCTTC. It translates to CASSYGEGYNEQFF.

J is TRBJ1-2 and V is TRBV27, with 7 bases matching TRBD1. The CDR3 contains 13 residues. Germline lookup yields CDR1 MNHEY and CDR2 SMNVEV (reference sequence). Trimming removed 6 bases from V and 6 bases from J; junction bases left unmatched: 7. As DNA, the CDR3 is TGTGCCAGCAGCCCCGGGACAGATAATGGCTACACCTTC. Translating it yields CASSPGTDNGYTF.

The J gene is TRBJ2-2, the V gene TRBV4-2; TRBD2 aligns across 10 bases. Germline V gives CDR1 LGHNA, CDR2 YNFKEQ. The CDR3 length is 18 residues. J gave up 1 base and V 2 bases, and 7 bases lay outside the gene matches. CDR3 region: CASSQTSGADWNTGELFF. In DNA, the CDR3 is TGTGCCAGCAGCCAAACTAGCGGGGCGGACTGGAACACCGGGGAGCTGTTTTTT.

This rearrangement joins TRBV6-1 to TRBJ2-7; D is unclear. The germline V gene has CDR1 MNHNS and CDR2 SASEGT. Trimming left V 5 bases short and J 4 bases short, with 12 bases between. This CDR3 has 13 residues. CDR3 DNA sequence: TGTGCCAGCAGTCGCCCCCCGGGTTACGAGCAGTACTTC. It encodes CASSRPPGYEQYF.

This sequence joins TRBV13 and TRBJ1-6; TRBD1 agrees at 7 bases. Per the germline V gene, CDR1 is PRHDT and CDR2 is FYEKMQ (reference sequence). With V trimmed by 5 bases and J by 10 bases, 14 bases remained unmatched. This CDR3 is 16 amino acids long. For the CDR3, the DNA is TGTGCCAGCAGCGACCACCAACAGGGGTTAAGGTCACCCCTCCACTTT. This codes for CASSDHQQGLRSPLHF.

This sequence joins TRBV30 and TRBJ2-7, with 11 bases identical to TRBD2. The CDR3 totals 12 residues. Germline V gives CDR1 GTSNPN, CDR2 SVGIG (reference sequence). Trimming cost V 8 bases and J 1 base; bases outside gene matches: 1. Written as DNA, the CDR3 is TGTGCCACTAGCGGGAGTTCCTACGAGCAGTACTTC. Translating gives CATSGSSYEQYF. The entire variable domain, with the rest obtained from reference TRBV30 and TRBJ2-7, is as follows: SQTIHQWPATLVQPVGSPLSLECTVEGTSNPNLYWYRQAAGRGLQLLFYSVGIGQISSEVPQNLSASRPQDRQFILSSKKLLLSDSGFYLCATSGSSYEQYFGPGTRLTVT.

The chain employs TRBV6-5 and TRBJ2-7, with D perhaps matching TRBD1 (5 bases). CDR3 length: 16 residues. Germline V lookup: CDR1 MNHEY, CDR2 SVGAGI. With 2 bases removed from V and 1 base from J, the gap between germline ends came to 15 bases. The CDR3 loop is CASSYRGHSGSYEQYF. Written as DNA, the CDR3 is TGTGCCAGCAGTTACCGCGGACATTCAGGGTCCTACGAGCAGTACTTC.

The chain's CDR3 is CASSWAGGAGNQPQHF. CDR3 nucleotides: TGTGCCAGCAGCTGGGCTGGGGGGGCTGGCAATCAGCCCCAGCATTTT. The chain joins TRBV7-8 to TRBJ1-5; possibly TRBD1 for D (6 bases). In germline, CDR1 is SGHVS, CDR2 FQNEAQ. The CDR3 runs to 16 residues. The V end lost 4 bases, the J end lost 2 bases, and 15 bases lay between the germline ends. The whole variable domain, remainder taken from reference TRBV7-8 and TRBJ1-5, is GAGVSQSPRYKVAKRGQDVALRCDPISGHVSLFWYQQALGQGPEFLTYFQNEAQLDKSGLPSDRFFAERPEGSVSTLKIQRTQQEDSAVYLCASSWAGGAGNQPQHFGDGTRLSIL.

The V gene is TRBV5-6, the J gene TRBJ1-6; unclear D gene. CDR1 is SGHDT and CDR2 is YYEEEE in the germline V gene. With 1 base removed from V and 7 bases from J, the gap between germline ends came to 12 bases. The CDR3 is 15 amino acids. The CDR3 protein is CASSLYGPGNSPLHF. CDR3 in DNA: TGTGCCAGCAGCTTGTACGGTCCGGGGAATTCACCCCTCCACTTT.

This clone was recorded once. V usage is TRBV18 and J usage is TRBJ2-3; 8 bases are a match to TRBD2. The CDR3 is 16 amino acids. The germline gives CDR1 KGHSH, CDR2 LQKENI. Trimming cost V 5 bases and J 0 bases; bases outside gene matches: 7. CDR3 in amino acids: CASSKKREPSTDTQYF. The CDR3, as DNA: TGTGCCAGCTCAAAAAAGCGGGAGCCTAGCACAGATACGCAGTATTTT.

This clone appeared once. CDR3 nucleotides: TGTGCCAGTACCCATGACAGGGGGCGTCAGCCCCAGCATTTT. Its protein is CASTHDRGRQPQHF. The gene calls are TRBV19 and TRBJ1-5; 10 bases line up with TRBD1. The V gene end was trimmed by 7 bases and the J gene end by 6 bases; junction bases not matched to a gene: 6. The CDR3 totals 14 residues. Germline V lookup: CDR1 LNHDA, CDR2 SQIVND (reference sequence).

The V gene is TRBV6-6, the J gene TRBJ1-4; D not resolved. V dropped 0 bases and J dropped 8 bases, with 16 bases sitting between them. Germline lookup yields CDR1 MNHNY and CDR2 SVGAGI (reference sequence). The CDR3 is made up of 16 amino acids. CDR3 bases: TGTGCCAGCAGTTACTCTACAGAAGATTTTTCCGAAAAACTGTTTTTT. Residues: CASSYSTEDFSEKLFF.

This chain joins TRBV5-8 and TRBJ1-1; D perhaps matches TRBD1 (5 bases). Germline V lookup: CDR1 SGHTS, CDR2 YDEGEE. The CDR3 covers 16 residues. V lost 3 bases and J 0 bases, leaving 15 bases between the germline ends. CDR3 DNA sequence: TGTGCCAGCAGCTCCGGTTATTGGGGGGTGAACACTGAAGCTTTCTTT. Amino acids: CASSSGYWGVNTEAFF.